The clone carrying this T cell receptor (beta chain) was seen more than once but under ten times. Extraction of RNA preceded its reverse transcription into cDNA, which served as the sequencing template. Profiled with immunoSEQ multiplex PCR; TCRdb holds only in-frame clones, not every one. The repertoire includes 90,000 to 150,000 clones, around two fifths of them detected once, and approximately 2.8% sits in the top ten. This CDR3 spans 16 amino acids. Germline lookup yields CDR1 SEHNR and CDR2 FQNEAQ (reference sequence). V lost 1 base and J 1 base, leaving 13 bases between the germline ends. This sample is drawn from a study of CD8+ T cells in alopecia areata. Specimens obtained from alopecia areata patients comprised lesional scalp punch biopsies and peripheral blood.

Sequenced input: CD4+ T cells sorted from blood. The origin of this receptor is a human donor with alopecia areata. The rearrangement uses TRBV7-9 and TRBJ1-1, with D tentatively TRBD1 (6 bases). CDR3 sequence reads: CASSLVGGVANTEAFF. CDR3 DNA sequence: TGTGCCAGCAGCTTAGTAGGGGGGGTAGCGAACACTGAAGCTTTCTTT.